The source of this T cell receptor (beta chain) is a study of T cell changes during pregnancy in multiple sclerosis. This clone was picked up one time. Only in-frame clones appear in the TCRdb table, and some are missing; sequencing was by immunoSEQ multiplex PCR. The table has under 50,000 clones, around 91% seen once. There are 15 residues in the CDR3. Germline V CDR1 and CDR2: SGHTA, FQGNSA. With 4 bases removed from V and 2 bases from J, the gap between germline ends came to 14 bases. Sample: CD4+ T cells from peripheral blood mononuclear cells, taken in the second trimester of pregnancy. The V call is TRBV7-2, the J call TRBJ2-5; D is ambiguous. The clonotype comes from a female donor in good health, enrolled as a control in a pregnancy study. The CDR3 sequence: CASSSRRSSQETQYF. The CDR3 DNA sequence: TGTGCCAGCAGCTCCCGCCGGAGCTCGCAAGAGACCCAGTACTTC.